The present T cell receptor beta chain was sequenced within a study of OX40 agonist ivuxolimab in advanced cancers. Study background: Enrolled patients in dose escalation had cancers that were hepatocellular carcinoma, melanoma, renal cell or head and neck cancer.

Only in-frame clones appear in the TCRdb table, and some are missing; sequencing was by immunoSEQ multiplex PCR. The sample shows tens of thousands of clones, over 75% of them seen only once. This CDR3 has 14 amino acids. The germline CDR1 and CDR2 sequences are MNHEY and SMNVEV (reference sequence). Unmatched junction bases numbered 8, after V lost 8 bases and J lost 2 bases. Concerning this clone itself: Antigen: not known.

Points from the study as a whole: Clones of CD4+ and CD8+ blood T cells grew by week 6 at doses of 0.1 to 3.0 mg/kg.

The source material was CD4+ or CD8+ T cells sorted from blood, sampled in a trial of the OX40 agonist ivuxolimab. The clonotype originates from an adult with an advanced solid tumor such as melanoma, head and neck, liver or kidney cancer. This chain joins TRBV27 and TRBJ2-7; 8 bases agree with TRBD2. The CDR3 nucleotides are TGTGCCAGCTCAAGACTAGCGCTTCCCTACGAGCAGTACTTC. Translated: CASSRLALPYEQYF.